The 4 T cell receptor beta chains below all came from one sample that was sequenced in a study of shared clonotypes between healthy human individuals. Sequencing used immunoSEQ multiplex PCR; TCRdb keeps in-frame clones, though not all of them. The sample comprises roughly 1,500,000 clones, 97% to 99% of which are singletons, and roughly 0.35% rests with the top ten. Sequencing used naive CD4+ T cells sorted from blood. This sample's subset: CD45RA+ positively selected. These receptors were taken from a man between 25 and 39 years old in good health.

The genes are TRBV29-1 and TRBJ2-3; 11 positions match TRBD2. CDR1 and CDR2 from the germline V gene are SQVTM and ANQGSEA. There are 15 residues in the CDR3. V was pared by 8 bases and J by 0 bases, with 7 bases of the junction left unmatched. The CDR3, as DNA: TGCAGCTACAGAGGACTAGCGGGTAGCACAGATACGCAGTATTTT. Translated, it gives CSYRGLAGSTDTQYF.

This chain joins TRBV9 and TRBJ2-1; D is possibly TRBD1 or TRBD2 (5 bases each). The V end was cut by 0 bases, the J end by 6 bases, with 13 bases between. The CDR3 is 15 residues long. Germline assignment: CDR1 SGDLS and CDR2 YYNGEE. The CDR3 bases are TGTGCCAGCAGCGTAGTTTCGGGACCGTCCAATGAGCAGTTCTTC. Translation: CASSVVSGPSNEQFF.

V and J are TRBV5-5 and TRBJ1-5, with a weak D call TRBD1 (5 bases). Trimming removed 4 bases from V and 7 bases from J, with 12 bases in between. CDR1 is SGHKS and CDR2 is YYEKEE in the germline V gene (reference sequence). The CDR3 is 13 residues long. For the CDR3, the DNA is TGTGCCAGCAGCCCAGGGTCCCGACAGCCCCAGCATTTT. Amino acid sequence: CASSPGSRQPQHF. The whole variable domain, filled in from reference TRBV5-5 and TRBJ1-5, reads DAGVTQSPTHLIKTRGQQVTLRCSPISGHKSVSWYQQVLGQGPQFIFQYYEKEERGRGNFPDRFSARQFPNYSSELNVNALLLGDSALYLCASSPGSRQPQHFGDGTRLSIL.

This chain uses TRBV5-1 with TRBJ2-5, with 10 bases lining up with TRBD1. Germline trimming cut 2 bases from V and 4 bases from J; bases unmatched to any gene: 5. Germline V gene sequence: CDR1 SGHRS, CDR2 YFSETQ. The CDR3 runs 15 residues. CDR3 sequence reads: CASSFPTGGTETQYF. DNA of the CDR3: TGCGCCAGCAGCTTCCCGACAGGGGGCACAGAGACCCAGTACTTC.